This TCR beta chain emerged from a study of blood T cell repertoires in COVID-19 (TCRdb year 2020). In the study overall: Samples from collaborators originated in the United States, Italy and Spain and spanned both the acute and convalescent phases of COVID-19. The material from the prospective study consisted of cDNA or gDNA derived from T cells, B-cell-depleted T cells, or PBMCs. Deeply sampled blood TCRbeta repertoires from subjects exposed to, actively infected with, or recovered from COVID-19 were included in the dataset. The repertoires were released in a freely available public database meant as a resource for research on the immune response to SARS-CoV-2. Samples came from the ongoing ImmuneRACE study (first 160 participants) plus 1,254 subjects from 6 global collaborators. The sample metadata nearly always contained a de-identified subject ID, COVID-19 status, age in years and sex. Where HLA class I and class II types were available, the types were taken from metadata supplied by the sample provider, not from assay-based typing.

Participants in the prospective study were aged roughly 18 to 100 years, lived in about two dozen United States geographic areas, and enrolled through a virtual design. To assign participants to cohorts, the prospective study relied on clinical history that participants themselves reported in a screening survey and a study questionnaire. A participant counted as exposed if, within 2 weeks of entering the study, that participant had been in contact with someone who had a PCR-confirmed or clinician-diagnosed COVID-19 case. In the prospective study, whole blood, serum and a nasopharyngeal or oropharyngeal swab were collected from each participant by mobile phlebotomists. Over a roughly 2-month period, participants in the prospective study had the option of providing additional blood draws and questionnaires. Blood samples from the prospective study were shipped frozen or at room temperature prior to DNA extraction.

Study-wide conclusions, independent of this receptor: The amount of clinical and demographic metadata varied by source and participant and was provided uncurated.

Via the germline V gene, CDR1 is SNHLY and CDR2 FYNNEI. The CDR3 contains 13 residues, cysteine and phenylalanine counted. Here the CDR3 DNA is all that survives: 39 bases in frame from base 1. V is shortened by 4 bases, J by 2 bases, and the region joining them spans 8 bases. On this clone: It lacks a known antigen. There are no base qualities to consult, and no much larger clone falls within one base.

TCRbeta CDR3 regions were amplified from genomic DNA by means of the immunoSEQ Assay, a bias-controlled multiplex PCR. Turning to the authors' computational methods: The number of nucleated cells in each sample was estimated by amplification of reference gene primers within the assay. To quantify the absolute abundance of each unique TCRbeta CDR3 rearrangement, sequence reads were collapsed and filtered. For each sample, productive Simpson clonality was calculated by taking the square root of Simpson's diversity index across productive rearrangements. This immuneACCESS table, as held by TCRdb, lists in-frame sequences with V and J called but not all clones. Of the missing ones, under half trace to an unresolved V gene in checked studies; the others have no known cause. The D gene and trimming were derived from the DNA, and the V and J assignments and clone size from that table. Within this sample are 290,000 or so clones, with 82% of them counted one time only. The top ten clones comprise approximately 5% of the sample.

Rearrangement joined TRBV2 to TRBJ1-2, with the D gene uncertain. This receptor was identified in a man in his forties or fifties who had been exposed to COVID-19. Material: PBMCs or T cells enriched from blood (not recorded which). The nucleotide sequence is given as TGTGCCAGCAGTGCCCAGGTCAACTATGGCTACACCTTC. Translated, it reads CASSAQVNYGYTF.